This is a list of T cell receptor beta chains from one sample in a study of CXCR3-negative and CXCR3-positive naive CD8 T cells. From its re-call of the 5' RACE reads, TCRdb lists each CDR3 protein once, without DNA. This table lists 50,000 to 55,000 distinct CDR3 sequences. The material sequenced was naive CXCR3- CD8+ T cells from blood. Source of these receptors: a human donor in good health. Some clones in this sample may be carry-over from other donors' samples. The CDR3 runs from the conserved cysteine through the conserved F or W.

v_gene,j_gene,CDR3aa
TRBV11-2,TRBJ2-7,CASSQGTDYEQYF
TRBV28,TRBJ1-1,CASSLVGVNTEAFF
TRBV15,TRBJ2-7,CATSRDPWDREGEQYF
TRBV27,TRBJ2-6,CAIAELGSGANVLTF
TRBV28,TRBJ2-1,CASSPLGGTYNEQFF
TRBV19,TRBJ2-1,CASTFRESSYNEQFF
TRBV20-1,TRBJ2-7,CSARGRGLVGFEQYF
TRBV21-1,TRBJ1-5,CASSYDDSHYSNQPQHF
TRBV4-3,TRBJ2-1,CARSQQGGGVNEQFF
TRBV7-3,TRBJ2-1,CASSLAGVNEQFF
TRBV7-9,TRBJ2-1,CASSLVGLDEQFF
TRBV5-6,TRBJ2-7,CASSFGTPTYEQYF
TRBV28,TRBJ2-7,CASSLLDSPNYEQYF
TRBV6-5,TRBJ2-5,CASSYDQGETQYF
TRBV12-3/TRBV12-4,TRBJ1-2,CASNLQGTYGYTF
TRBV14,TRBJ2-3,CASSGTTDTQYF
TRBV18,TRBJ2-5,CASSPGTAPGAQYF
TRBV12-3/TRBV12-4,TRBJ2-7,CASSPGKLAGGSYEQYF
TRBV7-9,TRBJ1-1,CASSLGVIQGLGTEAFF
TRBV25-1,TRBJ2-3,CASSGGRETDTQYF
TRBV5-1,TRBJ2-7,CASSSYQGSYEQYF
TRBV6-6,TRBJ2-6,CASQLRSGANVLTF